This T cell receptor (beta chain) was sequenced for a study of identical twins. Regarding this clonotype: Its antigen is not known.

Study observations and caveats: Invariant cells of the MAIT and iNKT types might have partly distorted the zero-insertion analyses.

The CDR3 loop spans 14 amino acids. CDR1 is SGHTA and CDR2 is FQGNSA in the germline V gene. V was clipped by 1 base and J by 2 bases, with 9 bases between them. In TCRdb, the 5' RACE reads were re-called with MiXCR into one record per CDR3 protein. The repertoire holds hundreds of thousands of distinct CDR3 sequences, with 21% as singletons. These records were also assigned to another study, of T cells expressing NK-cell markers.

Material: PBMCs. The chain employs TRBV7-2 and TRBJ2-7; TRBD1 might be the D (5 bases). This TCR derives from a woman aged 18-29 years in good health. CDR3 nucleotide sequence: TGTGCCAGCAGCTTAGTACAGGAAGCCTACGAGCAGTACTTC. It translates to CASSLVQEAYEQYF.